One sample yielded the 20 T cell receptor beta chains listed below, sequenced in a study of control samples from healthy donors and cancer patients. The protocol was immunoSEQ multiplex PCR, while the TCRdb copy is restricted to in-frame clones and leaves out a portion. The repertoire holds 40,000 to 60,000 clones, with 70% to 90% as singletons. The specimen was PBMCs. The source of these receptors is a woman in her forties or fifties with lung cancer.

The CDR3 region has the DNA TGTGCCAGCAGTTACGAGGATTACGAGCAGTACTTC. Translating gives CASSYEDYEQYF. The chain recombines TRBV6-2 or TRBV6-3 with TRBJ2-7; D remains ambiguous. CDR1 and CDR2 (germline): MNHEY, SVGEGT. The CDR3 is 12 residues long. The V gene lost 2 bases and the J gene lost 4 bases, with 6 bases spanning the gap.

The table lists this clone with a count of one. CDR3 DNA: TGTGCCAGCAGCTTGATCGAACCGAACACTGAAGCTTTCTTT. It is translated as CASSLIEPNTEAFF. The V gene is TRBV5-4, the J gene TRBJ1-1, with D unclear. Trimming left V 1 base short and J 1 base short, with 8 bases between. Germline assignment: CDR1 SGHNT and CDR2 YYREEE (reference sequence). This CDR3 has 14 amino acids.

The chain combines TRBV5-1 with TRBJ2-1, with TRBD2 matching over 13 bases. This CDR3 region has 18 residues. Germline CDR1 SGHRS, CDR2 YFSETQ. V was clipped by 0 bases and J by 8 bases; unmatched bases: 11. The CDR3 DNA reads TGCGCCAGCAGCTTGGGACTACTAGCGGGGGGGCGAAGGGATGAGCAGTTCTTC. It yields the protein CASSLGLLAGGRRDEQFF.

The V call is TRBV19, the J call TRBJ1-5; TRBD1 is a possible D gene (5 bases). V was clipped by 7 bases and J by 6 bases, with 16 bases between them. Germline CDR1 LNHDA, CDR2 SQIVND (reference sequence). The CDR3 has 14 amino acids. The CDR3 DNA follows: TGTGCCAGTACAACCGGGGCTGGGGGTCAGCCCCAGCATTTT. Protein product: CASTTGAGGQPQHF.

The genes are TRBV5-6 and TRBJ2-1; unclear D gene. The V end lost 6 bases, the J end lost 7 bases, and 11 bases lay between the germline ends. CDR1 and CDR2 from the germline V gene are SGHDT and YYEEEE. This CDR3 is built from 12 residues. CDR3 protein: CASTLNLNEQFF. The CDR3 DNA follows: TGTGCCAGCACCCTCAATTTAAATGAGCAGTTCTTC.

The chain combines TRBV5-1 with TRBJ1-2, with TRBD1 matching 9 bases. CDR1 is SGHRS, CDR2 YFSETQ, per germline. V lost 1 base, J lost 2 bases, and 9 bases stayed unmatched. CDR3 length: 17 amino acids. CDR3 region: CASSLSPPGQGNYGYTF. Here the CDR3 DNA reads TGCGCCAGCAGCTTGTCCCCCCCGGGACAGGGAAACTATGGCTACACCTTC. Full variable domain (remainder filled in from reference TRBV5-1 and TRBJ1-2): KAGVTQTPRYLIKTRGQQVTLSCSPISGHRSVSWYQQTPGQGLQFLFEYFSETQRNKGNFPGRFSGRQFSNSRSEMNVSTLELGDSALYLCASSLSPPGQGNYGYTFGSGTRLTVV.

This chain uses TRBV18 with TRBJ2-1, with D perhaps TRBD1 or TRBD2 (5 bases each). From germline, CDR1 is KGHSH and CDR2 LQKENI. The CDR3 length is 16 residues. Trimming removed 1 base from V and 0 bases from J, with 10 bases in between. The CDR3 DNA is TGTGCCAGCTCACCACAATGGGGGACCTCCTACAATGAGCAGTTCTTC. Protein product: CASSPQWGTSYNEQFF.

This clone came up once. The chain links TRBV28 to TRBJ1-2; D is ambiguous. The CDR3 is 11 residues long. Germline lookup yields CDR1 MDHEN and CDR2 SYDVKM. Trimming shortened V by 3 bases and J by 6 bases, and 5 bases separated the two germline ends. The CDR3 spells CASSLRDGYTF. As DNA, the CDR3 is TGTGCCAGCAGTTTGAGGGATGGCTACACCTTC.

The chain has TRBV9 and TRBJ2-2; TRBD1 matches at 8 bases. V was pared by 2 bases and J by 6 bases, with 6 bases of the junction left unmatched. CDR3 length: 15 residues. Germline lookup yields CDR1 SGDLS and CDR2 YYNGEE. The CDR3 coding sequence is TGTGCCAGCAGCGTGACAGGGGTGACGTCCGGGGAGCTGTTTTTT. It is translated as CASSVTGVTSGELFF.

This chain uses TRBV7-9 with TRBJ1-1, with D tentatively TRBD1 (5 bases). Trimming cost V 6 bases and J 3 bases, with 14 bases left between them. The CDR3 is 14 residues long. Per germline, CDR1 SEHNR and CDR2 FQNEAQ (reference sequence). CDR3 DNA sequence: TGTGCCAGCAGGGCCCCAGGGTGGGACACTGAAGCTTTCTTT. This translates into CASRAPGWDTEAFF.

The chain employs TRBV28 and TRBJ2-5, with D hard to call. The ends were cut back, 6 bases at V and 2 bases at J, with 13 bases in the middle. The germline CDR1 and CDR2 sequences are MDHEN and SYDVKM. The CDR3 is 14 amino acids. The CDR3 here is CASSPTEEQETQYF. DNA for the CDR3: TGTGCCAGCAGCCCGACGGAAGAGCAAGAGACCCAGTACTTC.

The chain joins TRBV20-1 to TRBJ2-1; D is possibly TRBD2 (5 bases). The CDR3 extends over 15 amino acids. V was cut by 3 bases and J by 0 bases, with 12 bases left in between. The germline V gene encodes CDR1 DFQATT and CDR2 SNEGSKA (reference sequence). CDR3 DNA sequence: TGCAGTGCTAGTAGGGAGTCTAGCTCCTACAATGAGCAGTTCTTC. Translation gives CSASRESSSYNEQFF.

The chain uses TRBV5-1 and TRBJ1-1; 10 positions match TRBD1. Germline CDR1 is SGHRS and CDR2 is YFSETQ. The CDR3 has 14 residues. Unmatched junction bases numbered 4, after V lost 3 bases and J lost 5 bases. In DNA, the CDR3 is TGCGCCAGCAGCTCCCGGGACAGGGGTACTGAAGCTTTCTTT. It specifies CASSSRDRGTEAFF.

The chain recombines TRBV7-6 with TRBJ1-1; D is perhaps TRBD1 (5 bases). V was shortened by 5 bases and J by 3 bases, with 10 bases between the two germline ends. The V gene's germline CDR1 is SGHVS and CDR2 FNYEAQ. The CDR3 length is 13 residues. The CDR3 nucleotides read TGTGCCAGCAGCGCCGGGACCGACACTGAAGCTTTCTTT. It encodes CASSAGTDTEAFF.

The chain carries TRBV29-1 and TRBJ2-7; D unclear. This CDR3 spans 11 amino acids. Germline CDR1 and CDR2: SQVTM and ANQGSEA. Trimming took off 0 bases at V and 6 bases at J, with 6 bases between the two ends. CDR3 residues: CSVEDTGEQYF. The CDR3 coding sequence is TGCAGCGTTGAAGATACGGGCGAGCAGTACTTC.

The V gene is TRBV7-8, the J gene TRBJ1-5; D is unresolved. V lost 6 bases and J 3 bases, leaving 9 bases between the germline ends. CDR1 SGHVS and CDR2 FQNEAQ come from the germline V gene. This CDR3 is built from 13 residues. The CDR3 loop reads CASSRSNNQPQHF. Here the CDR3 DNA reads TGTGCCAGCAGTCGGTCTAACAATCAGCCCCAGCATTTT.

The rearrangement uses TRBV4-3 and TRBJ1-3; D is ambiguous. CDR3 length: 15 amino acids. The germline V gene has CDR1 LGHNA and CDR2 YSLEER. The V end was cut by 0 bases, the J end by 0 bases, with 6 bases between. CDR3 nucleotides: TGCGCCAGCAGCCAAGATATAAACTCTGGAAACACCATATATTTT. As protein: CASSQDINSGNTIYF.

V and J are TRBV7-3 and TRBJ1-2; D is unresolved. The V gene's germline CDR1 is SGHTA and CDR2 FQGTGA. Trimming took 5 bases from V and 8 from J, leaving 15 bases between them. The CDR3 sequence is 13 residues long. CDR3 bases: TGTGCCAGCAGCCCTATCGCGTGGGTGGGCTACACCTTC. Translation gives CASSPIAWVGYTF.

The chain couples TRBV6-1 to TRBJ1-1, with D unresolved. Per the germline V gene, CDR1 is MNHNS and CDR2 is SASEGT. V lost 3 bases and J 0 bases, leaving 14 bases between the germline ends. The CDR3 runs to 16 residues. This CDR3 reads CASSDQTGTLNTEAFF. In nucleotides, the CDR3 is TGTGCCAGCAGTGACCAGACGGGCACCTTGAACACTGAAGCTTTCTTT.

V is TRBV30 and J is TRBJ1-3; D gene uncertain. Germline lookup yields CDR1 GTSNPN and CDR2 SVGIG (reference sequence). The V and J ends lost 0 bases and 1 base respectively, with 10 bases between them. CDR3 size: 15 residues. The CDR3, as DNA: TGTGCCTGGAGTGTCTTGGGAAGATCTGGAAACACCATATATTTT. Amino acids: CAWSVLGRSGNTIYF.